These 28 T cell receptor beta chains share one sample of origin, sequenced in a study of T cell responses to AZD1222 COVID-19 vaccine. Here immunoSEQ multiplex PCR was the method, and the copy in TCRdb shows in-frame clones only, minus some. The sample carries more than 110,000 clones, nearly 95% recorded once. Material: peripheral blood, obtained 28 days after the second AZD1222 dose. The receptors were gathered from an adult who received the AZD1222 COVID-19 vaccine.

The chain has TRBV7-2 and TRBJ2-3; D is possibly TRBD2 (6 bases). The CDR3 length is 13 residues. Germline V lookup: CDR1 SGHTA, CDR2 FQGNSA. V lost 5 bases to trimming and J lost 5 bases, with 11 bases between them. DNA of the CDR3: TGTGCCAGCAGCAGGGAAGCGGGAGATACGCAGTATTTT. Protein: CASSREAGDTQYF.

This chain links TRBV19 with TRBJ2-2; D possibly corresponds to TRBD1 (5 bases). The CDR3 contains 14 residues. V was clipped by 0 bases and J by 11 bases, with 13 bases between them. Germline CDR1 and CDR2: LNHDA and SQIVND (reference sequence). Here the CDR3 DNA reads TGTGCCAGTAGTATAGATGATGACAGCCCTGAGCTGTTTTTT. Encoded protein: CASSIDDDSPELFF.

V is TRBV27 and J is TRBJ2-2; D gene unclear. The length of the CDR3 is 13 residues. Germline loops: CDR1 MNHEY, CDR2 SMNVEV (reference sequence). V lost 3 bases, J lost 6 bases, and 8 bases lay in between. This CDR3 is CASSFPRAGELFF. CDR3 sequence (DNA): TGTGCCAGCAGTTTCCCTAGAGCCGGGGAGCTGTTTTTT.

This chain joins TRBV24-1 and TRBJ1-2; D might be TRBD1 (6 bases). CDR3 length: 14 amino acids. Germline loops: CDR1 KGHDR, CDR2 SFDVKD. V gave up 5 bases and J gave up 6 bases, with 15 bases separating them. This chain's CDR3 is CATSARGAINGYTF. CDR3 bases: TGTGCCACCAGTGCGCGGGGGGCGATCAATGGCTACACCTTC.

This sequence joins TRBV7-2 and TRBJ2-5; TRBD2 matches at 13 bases. V was pared by 5 bases and J by 9 bases, with 6 bases of the junction left unmatched. Germline CDR1 and CDR2: SGHTA and FQGNSA. The CDR3 covers 14 residues. CDR3 sequence: CASSPGLAGRPQYF. CDR3 in DNA: TGTGCCAGCAGCCCGGGACTAGCGGGGAGGCCCCAGTACTTC.

This chain joins TRBV28 and TRBJ1-2; D not certain. Germline CDR1 is MDHEN and CDR2 is SYDVKM. Trimming shortened V by 4 bases and J by 1 base, and 4 bases separated the two germline ends. The CDR3 is made up of 12 amino acids. The CDR3 nucleotides are TGTGCCAGCAGTTATGGTAACTATGGCTACACCTTC. Translating it yields CASSYGNYGYTF.

The V call is TRBV27, the J call TRBJ1-6; possibly TRBD1 for D (5 bases). Trimming stripped 7 bases from V and 10 bases from J, with 23 bases between. CDR3 length equals 16 residues. Germline V gives CDR1 MNHEY, CDR2 SMNVEV (reference sequence). The CDR3 DNA follows: TGTGCCAGCAACCCCGGTCGCGTGGCAGGGAGGTCACCCCTCCACTTT. This sequence encodes CASNPGRVAGRSPLHF.

This clone was observed a single time. The chain couples TRBV7-3 to TRBJ1-5, with D unclear. The CDR3 is made up of 18 amino acids. Germline V CDR1 and CDR2: SGHTA, FQGTGA. Trimming stripped 2 bases from V and 0 bases from J, with 17 bases between. CDR3 sequence (DNA): TGTGCCAGCAGCTTAGCTGAACCCCGTGATTATAGCAATCAGCCCCAGCATTTT. This codes for CASSLAEPRDYSNQPQHF.

The CDR3 DNA reads TGTGCCAGCAGCCCCGAGAGGCAGAACACTGAAGCTTTCTTT. It encodes CASSPERQNTEAFF. The rearrangement joins TRBV7-8 to TRBJ1-1; no clear D gene. The CDR3 loop spans 14 amino acids. Germline CDR1 and CDR2: SGHVS and FQNEAQ. The V gene lost 5 bases and the J gene lost 1 base, with 11 bases spanning the gap.

The chain carries TRBV11-3 and TRBJ1-1; D is perhaps TRBD1 (5 bases). Trimming removed 1 base from V and 1 base from J, with 10 bases in between. CDR1 is SGHNT and CDR2 is YENEEA in the germline V gene. The CDR3 runs to 15 residues. The CDR3: CASSLGSGENTEAFF. CDR3 nucleotides: TGTGCCAGCAGCTTAGGATCGGGGGAGAACACTGAAGCTTTCTTT.

CDR3 nucleotides: TGTGCCAGCAGCCCTGGACAGGGGGTAGATTCACCCCTCCACTTT. Its protein is CASSPGQGVDSPLHF. The chain recombines TRBV5-4 with TRBJ1-6; 10 nucleotides match TRBD1. There are 15 residues in the CDR3. V lost 4 bases to trimming and J lost 8 bases; unmatched junction nucleotides: 6. Germline loops: CDR1 SGHNT, CDR2 YYREEE (reference sequence).

This chain links TRBV6-2 or TRBV6-3 with TRBJ2-4; D is tentatively TRBD1 or TRBD2 (6 bases each). The germline V gene has CDR1 MNHEY and CDR2 SVGEGT. The V and J ends lost 6 bases and 2 bases respectively, with 11 bases between them. The CDR3 loop spans 14 amino acids. The CDR3 nucleotides read TGTGCCAGCAGCTCGCGGGACACCAAAAACATTCAGTACTTC. Protein sequence: CASSSRDTKNIQYF.

The DNA for the CDR3 is TGTGCCAGCAGCTCGTCAGGGGGCGCTGGGGCCAACGTCCTGACTTTC. The encoded protein is CASSSSGGAGANVLTF. The rearrangement joins TRBV7-3 to TRBJ2-6; 8 bases are shared with TRBD1. J was trimmed by 2 bases and V by 4 bases; bases with no gene match: 4. Germline lookup yields CDR1 SGHTA and CDR2 FQGTGA. The CDR3 has 16 amino acids.

As for this clone: Other DNA sequences in the same sample also yield this CDR3. The chain recombines TRBV5-1 with TRBJ1-3; D is undetermined. Germline V lookup: CDR1 SGHRS, CDR2 YFSETQ. This CDR3 contains 14 residues. The V end was cut by 1 base, the J end by 0 bases, with 5 bases between. CDR3 sequence reads: CASSLSSSGNTIYF. The CDR3 DNA reads as TGCGCCAGCAGCTTGAGCAGCTCTGGAAACACCATATATTTT. The variable domain in full, with the rest retrieved from reference TRBV5-1 and TRBJ1-3, is KAGVTQTPRYLIKTRGQQVTLSCSPISGHRSVSWYQQTPGQGLQFLFEYFSETQRNKGNFPGRFSGRQFSNSRSEMNVSTLELGDSALYLCASSLSSSGNTIYFGEGSWLTVV.

This clone was seen only once. The chain employs TRBV30 and TRBJ1-2, with TRBD1 matching 7 bases. This CDR3 has 15 amino acids. CDR1 and CDR2 (germline): GTSNPN, SVGIG (reference sequence). The junction had 11 bases not matched to a gene; V was cut back by 4 bases and J by 3 bases. DNA for the CDR3: TGTGCCTGGAAAATGGTCCCAGGGGGTCACTATGGCTACACCTTC. Amino acids: CAWKMVPGGHYGYTF.

The chain recombines TRBV27 with TRBJ1-1; the D is unclear. With 6 bases removed from V and 1 base from J, the gap between germline ends came to 18 bases. Looked up from germline, CDR1 is MNHEY and CDR2 is SMNVEV (reference sequence). CDR3 length: 16 amino acids. The CDR3 loop is CASSLGLWTGNTEAFF. CDR3 nucleotide sequence: TGTGCCAGCAGCCTTGGTCTATGGACGGGGAACACTGAAGCTTTCTTT.

This clone was seen just once. The chain links TRBV7-9 to TRBJ1-1; D unclear. The germline V gene encodes CDR1 SEHNR and CDR2 FQNEAQ (reference sequence). V lost 5 bases to trimming and J lost 8 bases, with 9 bases between them. The CDR3 contains 11 residues. The CDR3, as DNA: TGTGCCAGCAGCCCCGAGGGAGAAGCTTTCTTT. Its translation: CASSPEGEAFF.

V usage is TRBV19 and J usage is TRBJ2-1; weak D call: TRBD1 (6 bases). Germline V gene data show CDR1 as LNHDA and CDR2 as SQIVND (reference sequence). V lost 4 bases, J lost 10 bases, and 17 bases lay in between. The CDR3 has 14 residues. CDR3 in amino acids: CASSSGVTGYEQFF. DNA for the CDR3: TGTGCCAGTAGTAGTGGCGTTACAGGGTACGAGCAGTTCTTC.

This clone was counted only a few times. The rearrangement uses TRBV7-9 and TRBJ1-2, with D unclear. Trimming pared 4 bases from V and 7 bases from J, leaving 16 bases between. From germline, CDR1 is SEHNR and CDR2 FQNEAQ (reference sequence). This CDR3 contains 14 residues. The chain's CDR3 is CASSSERRGTGYTF. The DNA of the CDR3 is TGTGCCAGCAGCTCCGAGAGGAGAGGCACTGGCTACACCTTC. The full variable domain, with the rest looked up from reference TRBV7-9 and TRBJ1-2, is DTGVSQNPRHKITKRGQNVTFRCDPISEHNRLYWYRQTLGQGPEFLTYFQNEAQLEKSRLLSDRFSAERPKGSFSTLEIQRTEQGDSAMYLCASSSERRGTGYTFGSGTRLTVV.

The rearrangement uses TRBV7-9 and TRBJ1-1; a possible D gene is TRBD1 (6 bases). Germline V gene lookup returns CDR1 SEHNR and CDR2 FQNEAQ (reference sequence). With 6 bases removed from V and 2 bases from J, the gap between germline ends came to 16 bases. This CDR3 has 15 residues. The CDR3 region is CASSPGGTTNTEAFF. CDR3 bases: TGTGCCAGCAGTCCCGGCGGGACAACTAACACTGAAGCTTTCTTT.

This sequence joins TRBV1 and TRBJ2-5; the table gives TRBD2 as D, unverified against the DNA. TRBV1 constitutes a pseudogene. The CDR3 sequence is 15 residues long. The CDR3 DNA reads TGCACCAGCAGCCCCCTGGAGGATTTACAAGAGACCCAGTACTTC. Residues: CTSSPLEDLQETQYF.

This sequence joins TRBV2 and TRBJ2-7; 9 nucleotides match TRBD1. The ends lost 7 bases at V and 6 bases at J; junction bases unmatched: 7. The CDR3 contains 13 residues. Germline V gives CDR1 SNHLY, CDR2 FYNNEI. CDR3 in amino acids: CASTYDRGTEQYF. DNA of the CDR3: TGTGCCAGCACCTACGACAGGGGGACCGAGCAGTACTTC. The full variable domain, with the rest looked up from reference TRBV2 and TRBJ2-7, is EPEVTQTPSHQVTQMGQEVILRCVPISNHLYFYWYRQILGQKVEFLVSFYNNEISEKSEIFDDQFSVERPDGSNFTLKIRSTKLEDSAMYFCASTYDRGTEQYFGPGTRLTVT.

The rearrangement joins TRBV4-1 to TRBJ2-3, with D unresolved. CDR3 length: 13 residues. Germline-derived CDR1 and CDR2 are MGHRA and YSYEKL. Trimming removed 3 bases from V and 6 bases from J, with 10 bases in between. In DNA, the CDR3 is TGCGCCAGCAGCCAGTATAGTGGGGATACGCAGTATTTT. Protein: CASSQYSGDTQYF.

The V call is TRBV7-9, the J call TRBJ1-4; D uncertain. Germline V gene data show CDR1 as SEHNR and CDR2 as FQNEAQ (reference sequence). CDR3 length equals 12 residues. Trimming took off 3 bases at V and 8 bases at J, with 7 bases between the two ends. The CDR3 bases are TGTGCCAGCAGCTTTCCGGGGGAAAAACTGTTTTTT. It specifies CASSFPGEKLFF.

The chain carries TRBV3-1 (or the pseudogene TRBV3-2) and TRBJ2-3; 7 bases line up with TRBD1. Germline V CDR1 and CDR2: LGHDT, YNNKEL (reference sequence). The ends lost 3 bases at V and 3 bases at J; junction bases unmatched: 3. This CDR3 comprises 14 residues. The CDR3 nucleotides are TGTGCCAGCAGCCAGGGACAGCCAACAGATACGCAGTATTTT. Protein: CASSQGQPTDTQYF.

The rearrangement links TRBV5-1 to TRBJ1-1; D remains unclear. Trimming left V 1 base short and J 7 bases short, with 11 bases between. The CDR3 length is 13 residues. From germline, CDR1 is SGHRS and CDR2 YFSETQ. The CDR3 is CASSLSRGVEAFF. CDR3 DNA sequence: TGCGCCAGCAGCTTGAGCCGTGGGGTTGAAGCTTTCTTT.

CDR3 residues: CASSVGKDGSNYGYTF. The CDR3 nucleotides read TGTGCCAGCAGCGTAGGAAAGGACGGATCGAACTATGGCTACACCTTC. V is TRBV9 and J is TRBJ1-2, with unresolved D. The germline CDR1 and CDR2 sequences are SGDLS and YYNGEE. V lost 0 bases and J 2 bases, leaving 14 bases between the germline ends. The CDR3 extends over 16 amino acids.

V is TRBV28 and J is TRBJ1-3; 7 nucleotides match TRBD1. Trimming at V came to 5 bases and at J to 0 bases, leaving 10 bases not matched to a gene. The germline V gene has CDR1 MDHEN and CDR2 SYDVKM. The CDR3 covers 17 residues. The CDR3 DNA follows: TGTGCCAGCAGTGTATACAGGGGTCCTAGCTCTGGAAACACCATATATTTT. It specifies CASSVYRGPSSGNTIYF.